This TCR beta chain originates from a study of blood T cell repertoires in COVID-19. The overall study: Acute and convalescent COVID-19 samples came from the United States, Italy and Spain.

Data came from immunoSEQ multiplex PCR; TCRdb stores just in-frame clones and leaves some out. The sample records more than 60,000 clones, about 86% being singletons. V was pared by 1 base and J by 0 bases, with 6 bases between. Germline V CDR1 and CDR2: LNHNV, YYDKDF (reference sequence). The CDR3 is 14 residues long. The receptor was isolated from a man aged 45-65 years with active COVID-19. The J gene is TRBJ1-1, the V gene TRBV15; D remains ambiguous. The sequencing input was peripheral blood. CDR3 sequence reads: CATSRGRVNTEAFF. The CDR3 DNA reads TGTGCCACCAGCAGAGGACGGGTGAACACTGAAGCTTTCTTT.